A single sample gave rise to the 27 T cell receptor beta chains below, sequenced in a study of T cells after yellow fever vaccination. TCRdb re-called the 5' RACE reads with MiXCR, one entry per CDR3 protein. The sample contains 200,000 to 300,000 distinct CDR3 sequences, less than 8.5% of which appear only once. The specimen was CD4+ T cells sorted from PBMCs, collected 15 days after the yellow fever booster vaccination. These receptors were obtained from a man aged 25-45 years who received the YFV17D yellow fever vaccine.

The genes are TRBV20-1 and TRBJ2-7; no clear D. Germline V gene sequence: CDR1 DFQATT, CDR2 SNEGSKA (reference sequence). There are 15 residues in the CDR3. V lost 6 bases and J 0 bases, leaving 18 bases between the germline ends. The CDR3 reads CSATSQTLSSYEQYF. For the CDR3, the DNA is TGCAGTGCAACCTCCCAAACTCTTAGCTCCTACGAGCAGTACTTC.

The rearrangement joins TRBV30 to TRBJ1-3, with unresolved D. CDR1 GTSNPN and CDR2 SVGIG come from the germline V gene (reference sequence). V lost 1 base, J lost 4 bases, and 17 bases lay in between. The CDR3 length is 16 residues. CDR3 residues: CAWSDSRGNWGNTIYF. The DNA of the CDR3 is TGTGCCTGGAGTGACTCTCGGGGTAACTGGGGAAACACCATATATTTT.

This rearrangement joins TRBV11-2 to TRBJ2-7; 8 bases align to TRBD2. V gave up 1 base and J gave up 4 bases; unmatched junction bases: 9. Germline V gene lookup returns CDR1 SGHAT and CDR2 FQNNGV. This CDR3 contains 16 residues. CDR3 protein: CASSLASGSYFYEQYF. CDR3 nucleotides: TGTGCCAGCAGCTTAGCGAGCGGGAGCTACTTTTACGAGCAGTACTTC. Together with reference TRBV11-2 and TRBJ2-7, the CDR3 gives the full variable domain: EAGVAQSPRYKIIEKRQSVAFWCNPISGHATLYWYQQILGQGPKLLIQFQNNGVVDDSQLPKDRFSAERLKGVDSTLKIQPAKLEDSAVYLCASSLASGSYFYEQYFGPGTRLTVT.

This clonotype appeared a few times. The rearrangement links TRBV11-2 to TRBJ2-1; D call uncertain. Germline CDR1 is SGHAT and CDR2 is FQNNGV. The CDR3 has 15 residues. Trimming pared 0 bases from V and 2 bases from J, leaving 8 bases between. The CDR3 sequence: CASSLDFQAYNEQFF. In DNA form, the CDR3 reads TGTGCCAGCAGCTTAGATTTCCAGGCCTACAATGAGCAGTTCTTC. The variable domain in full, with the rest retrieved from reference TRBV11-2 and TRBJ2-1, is EAGVAQSPRYKIIEKRQSVAFWCNPISGHATLYWYQQILGQGPKLLIQFQNNGVVDDSQLPKDRFSAERLKGVDSTLKIQPAKLEDSAVYLCASSLDFQAYNEQFFGPGTRLTVL.

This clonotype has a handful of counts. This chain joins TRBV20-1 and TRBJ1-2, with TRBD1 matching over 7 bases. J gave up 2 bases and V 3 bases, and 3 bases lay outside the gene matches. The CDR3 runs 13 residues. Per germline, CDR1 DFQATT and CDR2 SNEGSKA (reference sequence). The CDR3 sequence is CSARAGGNYGYTF. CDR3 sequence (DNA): TGCAGTGCTAGGGCAGGGGGGAACTATGGCTACACCTTC.

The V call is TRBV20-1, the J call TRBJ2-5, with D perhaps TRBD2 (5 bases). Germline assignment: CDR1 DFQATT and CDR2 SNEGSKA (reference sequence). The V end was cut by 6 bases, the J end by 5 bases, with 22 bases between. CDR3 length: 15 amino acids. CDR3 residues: CSAKPFVGAQETQYF. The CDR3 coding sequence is TGCAGTGCCAAACCCTTTGTGGGAGCCCAGGAGACCCAGTACTTC.

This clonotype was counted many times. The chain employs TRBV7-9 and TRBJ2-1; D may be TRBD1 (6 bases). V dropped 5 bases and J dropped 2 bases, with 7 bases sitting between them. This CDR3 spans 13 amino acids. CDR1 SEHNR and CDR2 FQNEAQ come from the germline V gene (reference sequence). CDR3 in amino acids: CASSRDTYNEQFF. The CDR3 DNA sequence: TGTGCCAGCAGCCGGGACACCTACAATGAGCAGTTCTTC.

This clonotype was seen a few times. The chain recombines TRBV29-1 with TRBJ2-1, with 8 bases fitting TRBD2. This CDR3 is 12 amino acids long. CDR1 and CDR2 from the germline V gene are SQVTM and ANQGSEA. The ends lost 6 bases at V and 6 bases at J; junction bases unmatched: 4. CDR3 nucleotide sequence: TGCAGCGTAGCGGGAGTGGTCAATGAGCAGTTCTTC. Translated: CSVAGVVNEQFF.

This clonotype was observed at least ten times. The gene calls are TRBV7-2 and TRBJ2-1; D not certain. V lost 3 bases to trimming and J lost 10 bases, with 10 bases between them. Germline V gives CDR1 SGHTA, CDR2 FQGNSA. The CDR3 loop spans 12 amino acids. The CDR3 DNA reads TGTGCCAGCAGCTTTCCGGCGATAGAGCAGTTCTTC. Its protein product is CASSFPAIEQFF.

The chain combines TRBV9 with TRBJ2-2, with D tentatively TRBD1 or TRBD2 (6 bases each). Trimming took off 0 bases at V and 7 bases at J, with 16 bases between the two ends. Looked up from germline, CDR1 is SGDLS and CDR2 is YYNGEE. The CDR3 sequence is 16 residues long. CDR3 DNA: TGTGCCAGCAGCGTAGATGGGTCCCGGGGGCGCGGGGAGCTGTTTTTT. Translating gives CASSVDGSRGRGELFF.

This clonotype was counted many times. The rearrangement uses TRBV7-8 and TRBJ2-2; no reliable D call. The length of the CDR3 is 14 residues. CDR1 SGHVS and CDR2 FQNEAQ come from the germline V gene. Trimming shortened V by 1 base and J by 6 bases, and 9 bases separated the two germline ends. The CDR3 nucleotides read TGTGCCAGCAGCTTAGAGTCCTTGGCCGGGGAGCTGTTTTTT. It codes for CASSLESLAGELFF. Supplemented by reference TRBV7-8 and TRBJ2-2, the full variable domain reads GAGVSQSPRYKVAKRGQDVALRCDPISGHVSLFWYQQALGQGPEFLTYFQNEAQLDKSGLPSDRFFAERPEGSVSTLKIQRTQQEDSAVYLCASSLESLAGELFFGEGSRLTVL.

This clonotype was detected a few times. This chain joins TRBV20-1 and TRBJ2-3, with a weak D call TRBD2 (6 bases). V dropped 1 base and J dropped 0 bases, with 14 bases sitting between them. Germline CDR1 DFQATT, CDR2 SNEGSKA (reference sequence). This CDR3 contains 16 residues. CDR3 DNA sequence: TGCAGTGCTAGAGTCGGACCGGGACTCAGCACAGATACGCAGTATTTT. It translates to CSARVGPGLSTDTQYF.

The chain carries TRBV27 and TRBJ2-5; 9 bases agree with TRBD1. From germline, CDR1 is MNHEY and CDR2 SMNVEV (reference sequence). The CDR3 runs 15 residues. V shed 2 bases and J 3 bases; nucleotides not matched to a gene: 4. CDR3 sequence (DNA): TGTGCCAGCAGTTTAGGACAGGGGCGGGAAGAGACCCAGTACTTC. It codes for CASSLGQGREETQYF.

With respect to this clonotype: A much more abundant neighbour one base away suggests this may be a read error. The CDR3 protein is CAISQDSGTGINEQFF. The CDR3 coding sequence is TGTGCCATCAGCCAAGATTCCGGGACAGGGATCAATGAGCAGTTCTTC. The chain combines TRBV4-2 with TRBJ2-1; 9 bases map to TRBD1. The germline V gene has CDR1 LGHNA and CDR2 YNFKEQ. The CDR3 has 16 amino acids.

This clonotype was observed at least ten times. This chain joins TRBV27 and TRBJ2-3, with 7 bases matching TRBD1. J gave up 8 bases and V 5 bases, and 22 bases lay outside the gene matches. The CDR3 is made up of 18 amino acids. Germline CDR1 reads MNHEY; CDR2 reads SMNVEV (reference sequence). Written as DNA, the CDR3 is TGTGCCAGCAGTCGATCCCCTTGGCAGGGGGAAGTAGTATCTACGCAGTATTTT. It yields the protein CASSRSPWQGEVVSTQYF.

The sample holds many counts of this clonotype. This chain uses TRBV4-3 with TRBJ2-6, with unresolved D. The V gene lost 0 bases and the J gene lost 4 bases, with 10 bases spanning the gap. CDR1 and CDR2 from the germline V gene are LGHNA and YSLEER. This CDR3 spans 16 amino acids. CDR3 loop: CASSQEGPGGANVLTF. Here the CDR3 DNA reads TGCGCCAGCAGCCAAGAAGGGCCTGGAGGGGCCAACGTCCTGACTTTC.

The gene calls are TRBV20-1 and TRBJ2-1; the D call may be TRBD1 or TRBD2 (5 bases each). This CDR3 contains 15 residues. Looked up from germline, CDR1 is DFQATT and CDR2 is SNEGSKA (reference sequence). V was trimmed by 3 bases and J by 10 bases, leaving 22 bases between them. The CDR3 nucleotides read TGCAGTGCTAGGGCCGCGAGAAGGGACCTCAGAGAGCAGTTCTTC. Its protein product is CSARAARRDLREQFF.

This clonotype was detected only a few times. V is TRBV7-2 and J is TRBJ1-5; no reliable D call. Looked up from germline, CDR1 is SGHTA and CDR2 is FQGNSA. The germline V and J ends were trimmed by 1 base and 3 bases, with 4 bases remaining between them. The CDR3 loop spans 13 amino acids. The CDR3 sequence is CASSLVNNQPQHF. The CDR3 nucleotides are TGTGCCAGCAGCTTAGTCAACAATCAGCCCCAGCATTTT.

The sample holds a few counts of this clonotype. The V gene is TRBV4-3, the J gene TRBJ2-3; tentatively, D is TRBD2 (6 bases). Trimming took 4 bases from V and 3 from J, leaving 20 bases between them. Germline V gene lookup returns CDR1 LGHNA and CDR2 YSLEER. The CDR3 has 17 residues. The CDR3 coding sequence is TGCGCCAGCAGCCGTGATTATAGCGGATTACCTACAGATACGCAGTATTTT. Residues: CASSRDYSGLPTDTQYF.

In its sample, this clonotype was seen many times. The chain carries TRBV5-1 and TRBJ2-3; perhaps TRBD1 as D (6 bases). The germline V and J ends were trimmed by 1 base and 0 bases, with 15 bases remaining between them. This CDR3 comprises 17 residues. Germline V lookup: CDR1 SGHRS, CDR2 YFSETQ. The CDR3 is CASSLLSQGYSTDTQYF. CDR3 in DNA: TGCGCCAGCAGCTTGCTTTCTCAGGGGTACAGCACAGATACGCAGTATTTT.

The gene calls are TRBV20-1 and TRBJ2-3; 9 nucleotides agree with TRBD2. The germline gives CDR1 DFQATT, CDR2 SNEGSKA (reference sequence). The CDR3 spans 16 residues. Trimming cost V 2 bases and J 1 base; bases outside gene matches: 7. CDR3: CSARPRGLAGTDTQYF. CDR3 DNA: TGCAGTGCTAGACCCCGGGGACTAGCCGGCACAGATACGCAGTATTTT.

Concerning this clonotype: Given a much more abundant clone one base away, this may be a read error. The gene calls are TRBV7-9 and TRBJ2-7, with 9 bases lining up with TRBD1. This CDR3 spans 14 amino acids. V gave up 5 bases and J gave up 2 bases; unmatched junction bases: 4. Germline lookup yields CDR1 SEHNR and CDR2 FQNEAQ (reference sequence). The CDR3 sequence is CASSARQGAYEQYF. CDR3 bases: TGTGCCAGCAGCGCCAGACAGGGGGCCTACGAGCAGTACTTC.

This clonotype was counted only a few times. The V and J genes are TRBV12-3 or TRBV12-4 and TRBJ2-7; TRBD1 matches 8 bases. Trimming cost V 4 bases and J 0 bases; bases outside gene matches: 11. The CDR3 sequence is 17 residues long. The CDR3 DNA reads TGTGCCAGCAGTTCTTCCCCCGGGACAGGAGCCTCCTACGAGCAGTACTTC. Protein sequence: CASSSSPGTGASYEQYF.

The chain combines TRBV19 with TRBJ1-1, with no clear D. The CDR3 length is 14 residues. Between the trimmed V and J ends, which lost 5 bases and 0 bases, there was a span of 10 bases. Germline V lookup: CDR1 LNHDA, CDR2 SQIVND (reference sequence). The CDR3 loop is CASSWSSMNTEAFF. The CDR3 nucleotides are TGTGCCAGTAGTTGGAGCTCCATGAACACTGAAGCTTTCTTT.

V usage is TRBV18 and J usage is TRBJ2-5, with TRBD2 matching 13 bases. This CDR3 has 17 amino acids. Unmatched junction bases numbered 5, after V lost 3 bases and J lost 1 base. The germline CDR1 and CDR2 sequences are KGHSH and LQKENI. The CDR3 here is CASSPLGLAGSQETQYF. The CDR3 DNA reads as TGTGCCAGCTCACCCCTGGGACTAGCGGGGTCCCAAGAGACCCAGTACTTC. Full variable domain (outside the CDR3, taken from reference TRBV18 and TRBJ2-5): NAGVMQNPRHLVRRRGQEARLRCSPMKGHSHVYWYRQLPEEGLKFMVYLQKENIIDESGMPKERFSAEFPKEGPSILRIQQVVRGDSAAYFCASSPLGLAGSQETQYFGPGTRLLVL.

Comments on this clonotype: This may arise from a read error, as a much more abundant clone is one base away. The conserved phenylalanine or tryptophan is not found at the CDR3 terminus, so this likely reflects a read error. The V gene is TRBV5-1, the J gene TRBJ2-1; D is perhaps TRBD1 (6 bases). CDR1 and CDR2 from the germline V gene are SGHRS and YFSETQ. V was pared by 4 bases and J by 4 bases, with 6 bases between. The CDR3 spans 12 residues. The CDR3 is CASSQGYNEQFL. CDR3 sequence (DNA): TGCGCCAGCAGCCAGGGGTACAATGAGCAGTTCCTC.

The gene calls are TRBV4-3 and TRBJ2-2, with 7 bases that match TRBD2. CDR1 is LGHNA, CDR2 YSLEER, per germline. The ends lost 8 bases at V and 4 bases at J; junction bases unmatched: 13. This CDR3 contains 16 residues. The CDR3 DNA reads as TGCGCCAGCGCCCGCGGGGAGGGGCTAACCACCGGGGAGCTGTTTTTT. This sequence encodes CASARGEGLTTGELFF.